Sequencing of this TCR beta chain was carried out in a study of Ad26.COV2.S vaccination and SARS-CoV-2 variants. Background on the study: The Ad26.COV2.S arm of the COV1001 trial was where the donor was placed.

Specified treatment: around 19 received Ad26.COV2.S at low or high dose, single or two shots; 5 received placebo; per-sample allocation not given. Specimens were obtained on day 63 following the first vaccine or placebo injection. At a Boston site, the person donating was an adult of 18-55 years. Measured with immunoSEQ multiplex PCR; TCRdb has only the in-frame clones, and not every one. This sample has 300,000 to 400,000 clones, with around 87% found just once. This receptor was obtained from a person between 18 and 59 years old who received the Ad26.COV2.S COVID-19 vaccine or a placebo. Material: peripheral blood, obtained in a trial of Ad26.COV2.S vaccine versus placebo.

CDR3 nucleotide sequence: TGTGCCAGCAGCTTGGGGCAGGGGGGCTACGAGCAGTACTTC. It specifies CASSLGQGGYEQYF. This chain links TRBV5-6 with TRBJ2-7; maybe TRBD1 (7 bases). The germline CDR1 and CDR2 sequences are SGHDT and YYEEEE. V was shortened by 0 bases and J by 3 bases, with 10 bases between the two germline ends. This CDR3 is built from 14 residues.